This T cell receptor beta chain comes out of a study of T cell repertoires in cytomegalovirus infection. CDR1 is SGHTA and CDR2 is FQGNSA in the germline V gene. The CDR3 spans 14 residues. Trimming shortened V by 8 bases and J by 0 bases, and 13 bases separated the two germline ends. Using its own MiXCR run on the reads, TCRdb lists one record per CDR3 protein. The table includes hundreds of thousands of distinct CDR3 sequences, around 9.5% detected once. This clonotype has more than one count but fewer than ten. Its antigen is still unknown. Study results and caveats: Within the response measured ex vivo, HLA-C-restricted CMV-specific TCR beta clonotypes were dominant.

Sequenced: PBMCs. This chain links TRBV7-2 with TRBJ1-2, with D maybe TRBD1 (5 bases). This sequence originates from a human donor in good health (CMV status not recorded). Some clones in this sample may be carry-over from other donors' samples. The CDR3 sequence is CASGRDVANYGYTF. DNA for the CDR3: TGTGCCAGCGGCCGGGACGTAGCTAACTATGGCTACACCTTC.